The clone carrying this TCR beta chain showed up just a few times. V lost 7 bases, J lost 9 bases, and 7 bases stayed unmatched. Germline CDR1 and CDR2: SGHTA and FQGNSA. The CDR3 has 14 amino acids. This record belongs to a study of T cell repertoires in cytomegalovirus infection. TCRdb used MiXCR to reprocess the reads, holding one entry per CDR3 protein. The sample yields around 550,000 distinct CDR3 sequences, around 27% seen once. The sample consisted of PBMCs. This chain uses TRBV7-2 with TRBJ2-1; 12 bases align to TRBD2. The source is a human donor in good health (CMV status not recorded). Some clones in this sample may be carry-over from other donors' samples. In DNA, the CDR3 is TGTGCCAGCAAACTAGCGGGAGGCGTCCTTGAGCAGTTCTTC. This gives the protein CASKLAGGVLEQFF.